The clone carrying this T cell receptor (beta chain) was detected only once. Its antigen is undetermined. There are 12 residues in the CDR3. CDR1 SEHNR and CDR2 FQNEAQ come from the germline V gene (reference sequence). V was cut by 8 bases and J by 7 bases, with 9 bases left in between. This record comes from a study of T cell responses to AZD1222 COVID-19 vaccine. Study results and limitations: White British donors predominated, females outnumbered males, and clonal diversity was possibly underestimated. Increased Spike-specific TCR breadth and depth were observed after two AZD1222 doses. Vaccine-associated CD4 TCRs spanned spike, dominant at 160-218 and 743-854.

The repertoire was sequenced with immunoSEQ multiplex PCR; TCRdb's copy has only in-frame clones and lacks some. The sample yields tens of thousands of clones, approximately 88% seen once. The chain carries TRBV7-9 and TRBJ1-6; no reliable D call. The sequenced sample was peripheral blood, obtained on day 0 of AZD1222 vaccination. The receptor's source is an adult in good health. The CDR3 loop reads CASRYLNSPLHF. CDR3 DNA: TGTGCCAGCCGCTACCTCAATTCACCCCTCCACTTT.